There are a few counts of the clone carrying this T cell receptor (beta chain). Its antigen is unidentified. Individuals selected for sequencing had exhibited CD8+CD57+ cell expansion on flow cytometry. Patients were treatment-naive when blood was sampled. This specimen comes from a study of CD8+CD57+ T cells in acquired aplastic anemia. Turning to the study itself: An average of 3.2 ug of DNA was obtained from sorted CD4+ and CD8+ cells. Study outcomes and limitations: Comparison of patients with controls identified about 27 shared CD8+ CDR3 sequences.

Germline lookup yields CDR1 LNHNV and CDR2 YYDKDF (reference sequence). The CDR3 length is 14 residues. The J segment lost 4 bases and the V segment lost 6 bases, leaving 8 bases of the junction unmatched. TCR beta VDJ and CDR3 were profiled, and genomic DNA was the template. MiXCR, run by TCRdb on the reads, gives a single entry per CDR3 protein. There are 150,000 to 200,000 distinct CDR3 sequences in the sample; 40% to 50% occur only once, and 1.1% lies in the top ten. The J gene is TRBJ2-7, the V gene TRBV15, with 8 bases that match TRBD1. This receptor was taken from a human donor with aplastic anemia. Specimen: sorted CD4+, CD8+, or CD8+CD57+ T cells (not recorded which) from PBMCs. The CDR3 DNA sequence: TGTGCCACCAGTCCCGGACAGGGCCCTTACGAGCAGTACTTC. This encodes CATSPGQGPYEQYF.